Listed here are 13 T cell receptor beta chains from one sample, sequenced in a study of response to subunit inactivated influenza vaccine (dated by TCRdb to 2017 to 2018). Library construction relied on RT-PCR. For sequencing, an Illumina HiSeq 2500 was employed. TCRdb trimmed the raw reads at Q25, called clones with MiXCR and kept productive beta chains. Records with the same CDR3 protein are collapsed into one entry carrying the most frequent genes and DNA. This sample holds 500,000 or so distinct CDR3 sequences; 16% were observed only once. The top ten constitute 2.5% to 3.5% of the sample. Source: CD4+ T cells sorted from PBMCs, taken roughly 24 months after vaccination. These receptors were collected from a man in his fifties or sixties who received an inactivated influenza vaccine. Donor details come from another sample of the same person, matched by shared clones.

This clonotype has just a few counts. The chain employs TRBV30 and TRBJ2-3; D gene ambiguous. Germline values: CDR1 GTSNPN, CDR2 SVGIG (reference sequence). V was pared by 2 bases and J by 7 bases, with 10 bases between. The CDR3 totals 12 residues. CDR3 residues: CAWSRDRHTQYF. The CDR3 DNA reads TGTGCCTGGAGTAGAGACCGTCATACGCAGTATTTT.

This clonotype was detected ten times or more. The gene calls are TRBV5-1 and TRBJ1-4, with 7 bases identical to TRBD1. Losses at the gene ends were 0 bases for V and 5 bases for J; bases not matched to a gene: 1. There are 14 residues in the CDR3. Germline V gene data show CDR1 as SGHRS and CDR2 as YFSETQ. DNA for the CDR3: TGCGCCAGCAGCTTGGGCAGGGGGAATGAAAAACTGTTTTTT. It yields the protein CASSLGRGNEKLFF.

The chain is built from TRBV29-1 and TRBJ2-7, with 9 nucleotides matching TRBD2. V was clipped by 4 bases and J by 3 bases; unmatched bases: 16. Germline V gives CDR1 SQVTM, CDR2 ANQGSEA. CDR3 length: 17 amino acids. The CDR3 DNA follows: TGCAGCGTTGGAGTTAGCGGGAGAGAGGGATACTACTACGAGCAGTACTTC. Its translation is CSVGVSGREGYYYEQYF.

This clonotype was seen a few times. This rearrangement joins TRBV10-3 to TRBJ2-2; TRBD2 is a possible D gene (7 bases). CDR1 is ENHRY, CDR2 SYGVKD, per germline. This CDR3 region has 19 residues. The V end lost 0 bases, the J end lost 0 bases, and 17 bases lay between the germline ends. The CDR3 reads CAISESSTSGGPNTGELFF. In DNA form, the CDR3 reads TGTGCCATCAGTGAGTCATCAACCTCGGGGGGCCCGAACACCGGGGAGCTGTTTTTT.

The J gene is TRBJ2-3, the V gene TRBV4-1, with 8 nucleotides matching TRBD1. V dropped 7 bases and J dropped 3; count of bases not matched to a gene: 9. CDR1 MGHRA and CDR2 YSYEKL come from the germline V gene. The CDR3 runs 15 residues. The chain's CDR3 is CASNRQGARTDTQYF. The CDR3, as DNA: TGCGCCAGCAACCGGCAGGGGGCTAGGACAGATACGCAGTATTTT.

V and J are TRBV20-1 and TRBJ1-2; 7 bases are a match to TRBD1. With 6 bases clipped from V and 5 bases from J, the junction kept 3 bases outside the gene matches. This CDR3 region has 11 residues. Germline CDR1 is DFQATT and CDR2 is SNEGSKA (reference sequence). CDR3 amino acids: CSATGVYGYTF. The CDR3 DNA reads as TGCAGTGCCACAGGGGTTTATGGCTACACCTTC.

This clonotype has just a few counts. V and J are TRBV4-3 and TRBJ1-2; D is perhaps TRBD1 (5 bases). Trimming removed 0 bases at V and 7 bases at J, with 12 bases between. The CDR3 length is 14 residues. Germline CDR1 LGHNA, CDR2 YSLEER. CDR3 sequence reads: CASSQDGQGGGYTF. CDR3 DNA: TGCGCCAGCAGCCAAGACGGCCAGGGAGGTGGCTACACCTTC.

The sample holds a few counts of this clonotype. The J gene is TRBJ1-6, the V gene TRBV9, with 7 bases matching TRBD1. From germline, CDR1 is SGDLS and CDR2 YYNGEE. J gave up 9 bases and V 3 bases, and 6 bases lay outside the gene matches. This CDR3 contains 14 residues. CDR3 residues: CASSARQGGSPLHF. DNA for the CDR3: TGTGCCAGCAGCGCCCGACAGGGAGGTTCACCCCTCCACTTT. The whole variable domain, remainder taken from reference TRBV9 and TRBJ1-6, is DSGVTQTPKHLITATGQRVTLRCSPRSGDLSVYWYQQSLDQGLQFLIQYYNGEERAKGNILERFSAQQFPDLHSELNLSSLELGDSALYFCASSARQGGSPLHFGNGTRLTVT.

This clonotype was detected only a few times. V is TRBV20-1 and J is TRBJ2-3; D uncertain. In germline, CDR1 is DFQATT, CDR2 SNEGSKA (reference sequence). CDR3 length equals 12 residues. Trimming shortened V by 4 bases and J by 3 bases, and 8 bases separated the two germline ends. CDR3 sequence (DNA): TGCAGTGCTATACGACCAACAGATACGCAGTATTTT. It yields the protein CSAIRPTDTQYF.

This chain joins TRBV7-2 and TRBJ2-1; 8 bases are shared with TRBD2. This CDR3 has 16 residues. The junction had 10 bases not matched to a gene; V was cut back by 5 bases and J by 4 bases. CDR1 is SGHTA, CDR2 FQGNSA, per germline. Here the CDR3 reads CASSRGGRGRYNEQFF. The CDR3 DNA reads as TGTGCCAGCAGCCGGGGGGGTCGCGGGAGGTACAATGAGCAGTTCTTC.

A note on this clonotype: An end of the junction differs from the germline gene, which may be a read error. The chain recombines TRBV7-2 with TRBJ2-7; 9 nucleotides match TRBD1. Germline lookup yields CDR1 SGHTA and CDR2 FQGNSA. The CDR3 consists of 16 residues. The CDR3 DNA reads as TGTGCCAGCAGCCTAGCCCCGGGACAGGGAAACCACGAGCAGTACTTC. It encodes CASSLAPGQGNHEQYF.

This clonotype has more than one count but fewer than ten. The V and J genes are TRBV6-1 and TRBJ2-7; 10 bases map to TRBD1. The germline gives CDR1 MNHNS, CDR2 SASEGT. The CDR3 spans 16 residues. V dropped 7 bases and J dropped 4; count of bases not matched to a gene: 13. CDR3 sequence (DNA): TGTGCCAGCATGATAGGGTCCTGGACAGGGGGATACGAGCAGTACTTC. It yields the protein CASMIGSWTGGYEQYF.

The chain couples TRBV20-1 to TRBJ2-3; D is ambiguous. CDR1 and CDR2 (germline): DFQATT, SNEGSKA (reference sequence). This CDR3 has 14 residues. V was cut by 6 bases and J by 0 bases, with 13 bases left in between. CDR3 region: CSADNPKSTDTQYF. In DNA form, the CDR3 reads TGCAGTGCCGACAATCCAAAAAGCACAGATACGCAGTATTTT.